Following are 22 T cell receptor beta chains from one sample sequenced in a study of T-cell reconstitution after alpha-beta-depleted transplantation in children. Preparation of the TCRbeta library was carried out with unique molecular identifiers. TCRdb reanalysed the PCR reads using MiXCR and keeps one entry per CDR3 protein. The top ten hold 7% to 9.5% of the sample, which has about 300,000 distinct CDR3 sequences, roughly a tenth seen once. Sequenced here: PBMCs, sampled before TCRalphabeta/CD19-depleted stem cell transplant. The receptors were gathered from a boy under two years old with acute myeloid leukemia, due to receive a stem cell transplant.

This clonotype showed up many times. The CDR3 DNA reads as TGTGCCAGCAGCCAATTCTTTAGCGGGAAAATAGATACGCAGTATTTT. This gives the protein CASSQFFSGKIDTQYF. The V gene is TRBV5-6, the J gene TRBJ2-3; TRBD2 matches at 8 bases. V gave up 4 bases and J gave up 5 bases; unmatched junction bases: 12. Per germline, CDR1 SGHDT and CDR2 YYEEEE. This CDR3 spans 16 amino acids.

Regarding this clonotype: Being one base from a much bigger clone, this may be a read error. The CDR3 is CASRMGAGGSGQYF. For the CDR3, the DNA is TGTGCCAGCAGGATGGGAGCGGGAGGCTCGGGGCAGTACTTC. The chain uses TRBV7-8 and TRBJ2-7; TRBD2 aligns across 9 bases. Germline V gene sequence: CDR1 SGHVS, CDR2 FQNEAQ. The ends lost 6 bases at V and 9 bases at J; junction bases unmatched: 12. The CDR3 loop spans 14 amino acids. The full variable domain, completed using reference TRBV7-8 and TRBJ2-7, is GAGVSQSPRYKVAKRGQDVALRCDPISGHVSLFWYQQALGQGPEFLTYFQNEAQLDKSGLPSDRFFAERPEGSVSTLKIQRTQQEDSAVYLCASRMGAGGSGQYFGPGTRLTVT.

This clonotype was picked up many times. V gene TRBV4-2 combines with J gene TRBJ2-1, with D perhaps TRBD1 (6 bases). V lost 0 bases and J 0 bases, leaving 12 bases between the germline ends. In germline, CDR1 is LGHNA, CDR2 YNFKEQ. The CDR3 is 17 amino acids. CDR3 region: CASSQEETGSSYNEQFF. As DNA, the CDR3 is TGTGCCAGCAGCCAAGAGGAGACAGGAAGCTCCTACAATGAGCAGTTCTTC.

This clonotype was observed at least ten times. The V and J genes are TRBV11-2 and TRBJ2-7; a possible D gene is TRBD2 (6 bases). V was pared by 0 bases and J by 0 bases, with 9 bases between. This CDR3 region has 15 residues. Germline V gene sequence: CDR1 SGHAT, CDR2 FQNNGV. The CDR3 DNA follows: TGTGCCAGCAGCTTAGACGGGGGATCCTCCTACGAGCAGTACTTC. This sequence encodes CASSLDGGSSYEQYF.

This clonotype was seen just once. The chain combines TRBV29-1 with TRBJ2-5; D may be TRBD2 (5 bases). V lost 4 bases to trimming and J lost 0 bases, with 24 bases between them. The length of the CDR3 is 18 residues. The germline V gene has CDR1 SQVTM and CDR2 ANQGSEA. The CDR3, as DNA: TGCAGCGTTGTCAGCGGTATGTCGATCATGTCGTACCAAGAGACCCAGTACTTC. Translating it yields CSVVSGMSIMSYQETQYF.

This chain uses TRBV7-9 with TRBJ1-4, with D perhaps matching TRBD1 (5 bases). V lost 2 bases and J 10 bases, leaving 11 bases between the germline ends. The CDR3 runs 13 residues. Germline assignment: CDR1 SEHNR and CDR2 FQNEAQ (reference sequence). The DNA of the CDR3 is TGTGCCAGCAGCTTATTGATGCAGGGAAAACTGTTTTTT. Amino acid sequence: CASSLLMQGKLFF.

At least ten counts were recorded for this clonotype. This chain uses TRBV11-3 with TRBJ2-5; 7 nucleotides match TRBD1. Germline CDR1 is SGHNT and CDR2 is YENEEA. The junction had 5 bases not matched to a gene; V was cut back by 5 bases and J by 2 bases. This CDR3 has 14 amino acids. The CDR3 nucleotides are TGTGCCAGCAGCGTAAGACAGGGTCAAGAGACCCAGTACTTC. Protein: CASSVRQGQETQYF.

Many counts were recorded for this clonotype. The chain is built from TRBV5-1 and TRBJ2-3; D might be TRBD1 (6 bases). Trimming shortened V by 1 base and J by 1 base, and 16 bases separated the two germline ends. Germline V gene data show CDR1 as SGHRS and CDR2 as YFSETQ. The CDR3 consists of 17 residues. The CDR3 loop reads CASSLPTGIQRTDTQYF. The CDR3 DNA is TGCGCCAGCAGCTTGCCCACAGGGATCCAACGCACAGATACGCAGTATTTT.

Comments on this clonotype: Since a much larger clone is just one base distant, this may be a read error. The V and J genes are TRBV5-1 and TRBJ2-5, with TRBD1 as a possible D gene (8 bases). This CDR3 is built from 14 residues. The germline V gene has CDR1 SGHRS and CDR2 YFSETQ. The CDR3 loop is CVSSFHRGGETQYF. CDR3 coding DNA: TGCGTCAGCAGCTTCCACAGGGGGGGAGAGACCCAGTACTTC.

This sequence joins TRBV18 and TRBJ1-5; 10 nucleotides match TRBD1. The length of the CDR3 is 18 residues. Germline V gene lookup returns CDR1 KGHSH and CDR2 LQKENI. The ends lost 5 bases at V and 1 base at J; junction bases unmatched: 11. Here the CDR3 reads CASSYRDRGPGSNQPQHF. The CDR3 nucleotides are TGTGCCAGCTCATACCGGGACAGGGGTCCGGGAAGCAATCAGCCCCAGCATTTT.

The chain combines TRBV2 with TRBJ1-2; D is undetermined. Germline assignment: CDR1 SNHLY and CDR2 FYNNEI. Trimming shortened V by 7 bases and J by 4 bases, and 19 bases separated the two germline ends. The CDR3 is made up of 15 amino acids. CDR3 nucleotides: TGTGCCAGCACCCCTTTTGGTGCGCTCCCCTATGGCTACACCTTC. This gives the protein CASTPFGALPYGYTF.

This clonotype was detected ten times or more. The chain carries TRBV6-1 and TRBJ1-1, with TRBD1 as a possible D gene (5 bases). This CDR3 is built from 14 residues. Germline V gene lookup returns CDR1 MNHNS and CDR2 SASEGT. V was clipped by 8 bases and J by 0 bases, with 13 bases between them. CDR3 region: CASGAGGMNTEAFF. The CDR3, as DNA: TGTGCCAGCGGGGCCGGGGGTATGAACACTGAAGCTTTCTTT.

This clonotype was found a few times. The chain couples TRBV20-1 to TRBJ2-1, with D possibly called TRBD1 or TRBD2 (5 bases each). This CDR3 has 14 amino acids. Germline lookup yields CDR1 DFQATT and CDR2 SNEGSKA (reference sequence). The ends were cut back, 3 bases at V and 0 bases at J, with 9 bases in the middle. The CDR3 DNA sequence: TGCAGTGCTAGGGGGGAGAGCTCCTACAATGAGCAGTTCTTC. Protein: CSARGESSYNEQFF.

This clonotype was seen at least ten times. The CDR3 spells CASSYLSSVGEQYF. The CDR3 DNA follows: TGTGCCAGCAGTTATTTGTCGAGCGTGGGCGAGCAGTACTTC. V usage is TRBV6-5 and J usage is TRBJ2-7; D unresolved. The V end lost 3 bases, the J end lost 6 bases, and 15 bases lay between the germline ends. This CDR3 has 14 amino acids. Per the germline V gene, CDR1 is MNHEY and CDR2 is SVGAGI.

The rearrangement joins TRBV7-3 to TRBJ1-6; no reliable D call. CDR3 length equals 14 residues. The V gene's germline CDR1 is SGHTA and CDR2 FQGTGA. Trimming shortened V by 3 bases and J by 7 bases, and 10 bases separated the two germline ends. The CDR3 DNA reads TGTGCCAGCAGCTTGTCGACGGAAAATTCACCCCTCCACTTT. This sequence encodes CASSLSTENSPLHF.

This clonotype was observed at least ten times. The chain recombines TRBV10-3 with TRBJ2-3, with a possible D match to TRBD1 (6 bases). The germline V gene encodes CDR1 ENHRY and CDR2 SYGVKD. This CDR3 contains 16 residues. The V gene lost 2 bases and the J gene lost 0 bases, with 12 bases spanning the gap. The DNA of the CDR3 is TGTGCCATCAGTGAGGAGGACAGCGCTAGCACAGATACGCAGTATTTT. Translation gives CAISEEDSASTDTQYF.

The J gene is TRBJ2-2, the V gene TRBV24-1; 12 bases fit TRBD2. Trimming removed 4 bases from V and 4 bases from J; junction bases left unmatched: 6. The germline V gene has CDR1 KGHDR and CDR2 SFDVKD. The CDR3 covers 17 residues. CDR3 residues: CATSDPSGRAATGELFF. The CDR3 DNA reads as TGTGCCACCAGTGACCCTAGCGGGAGGGCCGCCACCGGGGAGCTGTTTTTT.

DNA of the CDR3: TGTGCCATCAGTGATCTCGGGAGGGGGGGCGCTGGGGCCAACGTCCTGACTTTC. The encoded protein is CAISDLGRGGAGANVLTF. The chain carries TRBV10-3 and TRBJ2-6; 8 positions match TRBD2. Trimming cost V 3 bases and J 2 bases; bases outside gene matches: 9. Germline CDR1 reads ENHRY; CDR2 reads SYGVKD. This CDR3 region has 18 residues.

This rearrangement joins TRBV7-3 to TRBJ2-2, with D perhaps matching TRBD2 (7 bases). The V end lost 5 bases, the J end lost 4 bases, and 17 bases lay between the germline ends. The CDR3 has 16 residues. Germline V CDR1 and CDR2: SGHTA, FQGTGA. As DNA, the CDR3 is TGTGCCAGCAGCCCGGGGGGCGGGAGCGTCACCGGGGAGCTGTTTTTT. It specifies CASSPGGGSVTGELFF.

This clonotype was seen ten or more times. The CDR3 bases are TGCAGTGCTAGGGACTACTCCTACGAGCAGTACTTC. This codes for CSARDYSYEQYF. The J gene is TRBJ2-7, the V gene TRBV20-1, with a tentative D call TRBD2 (6 bases). Trimming stripped 3 bases from V and 0 bases from J, with 6 bases between. Germline CDR1 is DFQATT and CDR2 is SNEGSKA (reference sequence). This CDR3 is 12 amino acids long.

V gene TRBV5-1 combines with J gene TRBJ2-5, with 7 nucleotides matching TRBD2. Trimming at V came to 4 bases and at J to 5 bases, leaving 14 bases not matched to a gene. The CDR3 is made up of 16 amino acids. Germline values: CDR1 SGHRS, CDR2 YFSETQ. The CDR3 DNA reads as TGCGCCAGCAGCGATTACCCCGGGACCGGGAGGGAGACCCAGTACTTC. It codes for CASSDYPGTGRETQYF.

This clonotype was detected many times. This chain links TRBV7-9 with TRBJ1-1; D remains ambiguous. This CDR3 comprises 13 residues. V was shortened by 5 bases and J by 7 bases, with 14 bases between the two germline ends. The germline V gene has CDR1 SEHNR and CDR2 FQNEAQ (reference sequence). The CDR3 loop is CASSPPAVIEAFF. As DNA, the CDR3 is TGTGCCAGCAGCCCCCCGGCGGTGATTGAAGCTTTCTTT. Looking up the rest from reference TRBV7-9 and TRBJ1-1 gives the full variable domain: DTGVSQNPRHKITKRGQNVTFRCDPISEHNRLYWYRQTLGQGPEFLTYFQNEAQLEKSRLLSDRFSAERPKGSFSTLEIQRTEQGDSAMYLCASSPPAVIEAFFGQGTRLTVV.